Presented here are 16 T cell receptor beta chains from one specimen sequenced in a study of T cell responses to AZD1222 COVID-19 vaccine. TCRdb's table, derived via immunoSEQ multiplex PCR, lists solely in-frame clones and lacks some. Of about 120,000 clones listed, around nine tenths are singletons. This specimen was peripheral blood, taken on day 0 of AZD1222 vaccination. The source is an adult in good health.

This chain's CDR3 is CASSDGGESPLHF. Here the CDR3 DNA reads TGTGCCAGCAGTGATGGGGGTGAGTCACCCCTCCACTTT. The chain recombines TRBV6-1 with TRBJ1-6; a weak D match, TRBD1 (5 bases). V lost 3 bases and J 10 bases, leaving 10 bases between the germline ends. Germline V lookup: CDR1 MNHNS, CDR2 SASEGT. This CDR3 region has 13 residues.

This rearrangement joins TRBV30 to TRBJ2-6, with D unresolved. CDR1 is GTSNPN and CDR2 is SVGIG in the germline V gene (reference sequence). The CDR3 consists of 17 residues. V dropped 3 bases and J dropped 4 bases, with 19 bases sitting between them. The CDR3 is CAWRRGRLTVGANVLTF. DNA of the CDR3: TGTGCCTGGAGACGTGGCAGGTTGACGGTGGGGGCCAACGTCCTGACTTTC.

The rearrangement joins TRBV10-3 to TRBJ1-2; the D gene is possibly TRBD1 (5 bases). CDR1 is ENHRY, CDR2 SYGVKD, per germline. This CDR3 contains 13 residues. The germline V and J ends were trimmed by 4 bases and 4 bases, with 10 bases remaining between them. CDR3 in amino acids: CAISATGLYGYTF. The DNA for the CDR3 is TGTGCCATCAGTGCAACAGGACTCTATGGCTACACCTTC.

The rearrangement links TRBV7-9 to TRBJ2-7; D remains unclear. The CDR3 extends over 16 amino acids. V was cut by 1 base and J by 2 bases, with 15 bases left in between. Germline lookup yields CDR1 SEHNR and CDR2 FQNEAQ (reference sequence). CDR3 sequence reads: CASSLVGQASAYEQYF. CDR3 coding DNA: TGTGCCAGCAGCTTAGTTGGTCAGGCATCAGCCTACGAGCAGTACTTC.

The chain is built from TRBV19 and TRBJ2-1; the match to TRBD2 covers 7 bases. This CDR3 comprises 12 residues. Germline CDR1 reads LNHDA; CDR2 reads SQIVND (reference sequence). Trimming cost V 4 bases and J 14 bases; bases outside gene matches: 8. Here the CDR3 DNA reads TGTGCCAGTAGTAAAGAAGCGGGATCTAAGTTCTTC. The encoded protein is CASSKEAGSKFF.

This chain links TRBV11-2 with TRBJ1-2, with TRBD1 identical over 8 bases. The CDR3 length is 15 residues. The V and J ends lost 3 bases and 6 bases, in that order; junction bases with no gene match: 9. Germline V gene lookup returns CDR1 SGHAT and CDR2 FQNNGV. CDR3 sequence reads: CASSFGQGVPNGYTF. Written as DNA, the CDR3 is TGTGCCAGCAGCTTCGGACAGGGAGTCCCTAATGGCTACACCTTC.

The chain is built from TRBV7-3 and TRBJ2-7, with D possibly being TRBD1 (6 bases). CDR1 is SGHTA and CDR2 is FQGTGA in the germline V gene. CDR3 length: 13 residues. V was pared by 5 bases and J by 3 bases, with 11 bases between. This chain's CDR3 is CASSRGTNYEQYF. The CDR3 nucleotides are TGTGCCAGCAGCCGAGGGACAAACTACGAGCAGTACTTC.

The CDR3 coding sequence is TGTGCCAGCAGCCATATGATGGGCGAGCAGTACTTC. Encoded protein: CASSHMMGEQYF. This rearrangement joins TRBV2 to TRBJ2-7; unclear D gene. Germline loops: CDR1 SNHLY, CDR2 FYNNEI. V was pared by 6 bases and J by 6 bases, with 12 bases between. The CDR3 totals 12 residues.

CDR3 DNA: TGTGCCAGCTCATCAACGGGGGAGCTGTTTTTT. It codes for CASSSTGELFF. The chain carries TRBV18 and TRBJ2-2; D remains ambiguous. V lost 5 bases to trimming and J lost 8 bases, with 6 bases between them. This CDR3 is built from 11 residues. Germline CDR1 is KGHSH and CDR2 is LQKENI.

The V and J genes are TRBV4-2 and TRBJ1-3, with D tentatively TRBD1 (5 bases). The CDR3 is 15 amino acids. Germline values: CDR1 LGHNA, CDR2 YNFKEQ. Trimming removed 4 bases at V and 0 bases at J, with 10 bases between. The CDR3 nucleotides are TGTGCCAGCAGCCTACGACAGAACTCTGGAAACACCATATATTTT. Translating it yields CASSLRQNSGNTIYF.

This clone was found a few times. This rearrangement joins TRBV29-1 to TRBJ1-5, with D possibly being TRBD1 (6 bases). This CDR3 contains 13 residues. Germline V gives CDR1 SQVTM, CDR2 ANQGSEA. Trimming cost V 5 bases and J 2 bases, with 10 bases left between them. Here the CDR3 DNA reads TGCAGCGTTAAGGGGGGGGGCAATCAGCCCCAGCATTTT. As protein: CSVKGGGNQPQHF.

The rearrangement links TRBV5-5 to TRBJ1-1, with a weak D call TRBD1 (6 bases). The CDR3 consists of 16 residues. Germline values: CDR1 SGHKS, CDR2 YYEKEE (reference sequence). Trimming left V 5 bases short and J 1 base short, with 18 bases between. CDR3 coding DNA: TGTGCCAGCAGGGCGGGACCAGGGGCAGCGAACACTGAAGCTTTCTTT. Its translation: CASRAGPGAANTEAFF. Together with reference TRBV5-5 and TRBJ1-1, the CDR3 gives the full variable domain: DAGVTQSPTHLIKTRGQQVTLRCSPISGHKSVSWYQQVLGQGPQFIFQYYEKEERGRGNFPDRFSARQFPNYSSELNVNALLLGDSALYLCASRAGPGAANTEAFFGQGTRLTVV.

This clone was observed once. V gene TRBV11-3 combines with J gene TRBJ2-3; D possibly corresponds to TRBD1 (5 bases). V was trimmed by 2 bases and J by 3 bases, leaving 18 bases between them. Per the germline V gene, CDR1 is SGHNT and CDR2 is YENEEA. This CDR3 is 17 amino acids long. This CDR3 is CASSLRGRTRGTDTQYF. The CDR3, as DNA: TGTGCCAGCAGCTTACGCGGACGGACACGCGGTACAGATACGCAGTATTTT.

The V call is TRBV18, the J call TRBJ2-7; TRBD1 aligns across 7 bases. J lost 4 bases, V lost 8 bases, and 8 bases had no gene match. Germline CDR1 and CDR2: KGHSH and LQKENI. The length of the CDR3 is 13 residues. CDR3 loop: CASTVRDSYEQYF. The CDR3 DNA follows: TGTGCCAGCACCGTACGGGACAGTTACGAGCAGTACTTC.

The CDR3 DNA sequence: TGTGCCAGCACCCTAAAGGGGAATGGCAATCAGCCCCAGCATTTT. Amino acid sequence: CASTLKGNGNQPQHF. The rearrangement links TRBV27 to TRBJ1-5, with D perhaps TRBD1 (5 bases). The V and J ends lost 7 bases and 2 bases respectively, with 15 bases between them. The CDR3 runs to 15 residues. Germline V CDR1 and CDR2: MNHEY, SMNVEV (reference sequence).

The table lists this clone with a count of one. This chain joins TRBV7-3 and TRBJ2-3; either TRBD1 or TRBD2 may supply D (6 bases each). This CDR3 comprises 15 residues. Per the germline V gene, CDR1 is SGHTA and CDR2 is FQGTGA. V lost 2 bases and J 3 bases, leaving 12 bases between the germline ends. The CDR3 spells CASSLPGGGTDTQYF. In DNA form, the CDR3 reads TGTGCCAGCAGCTTACCCGGGGGCGGGACAGATACGCAGTATTTT.